This TCR beta chain came from a study of Tregs in tolerant kidney transplant recipients. The table came from immunoSEQ multiplex PCR; TCRdb's copy has only in-frame clones and leaves some out. The data hold about 50,000 clones, with approximately 90% observed a single time. This clone was recorded only once. Antigen unknown. V was cut by 2 bases and J by 15 bases, with 14 bases left in between. The CDR3 consists of 12 residues. Germline V gene data show CDR1 as SNHLY and CDR2 as FYNNEI. Recipients received nonmyeloablative bone marrow transplants from related graft donors, with transient mixed chimerism. Findings and caveats of the study: Few patients were studied, so findings need validation in larger groups. Expanding Tregs on activated donor B cells appeared to best identify donor-specific TCRbeta clones.

Sequencing used CD8+ T cells from blood (PBMCs), obtained 12 months after the transplant. The chain couples TRBV2 to TRBJ2-4; a possible D gene is TRBD1 (6 bases). This TCR was sampled from a human patient who received a combined kidney and bone marrow transplant. Some T cells may have come from the graft donor. CDR3 DNA sequence: TGTGCCAGCAGTGAAATAGCCGGGACACGGTACTTC. Encoded protein: CASSEIAGTRYF.